A selection of T cell receptor beta chains follows, all from one sample in a study of blood T cell repertoires in COVID-19. Clones were read by immunoSEQ multiplex PCR, and TCRdb kept only the in-frame ones, dropping some. The profile shows hundreds of thousands of clones, 87% of them singletons. Sample: peripheral blood. The source is a man aged 55 to 70 who had recovered from COVID-19. Each CDR3 is given with its conserved first and last residue. Fields, in order: V gene, clone size, J gene, D gene, CDR3 protein, CDR3 DNA. A D gene is named only where the DNA matches it firmly. Expanded clones are given a class, and other clones once, few, many or no size at all.

TRBV11-2	-	TRBJ1-6	TRBD1	CASSLGGTGLNNSPLHF	TGTGCCAGCAGCTTAGGAGGGACAGGACTTAATAATTCACCCCTCCACTTT
TRBV3-1/TRBV3-2	-	TRBJ2-2	TRBD1	CASSHPGQGTGELFF	TGTGCCAGCAGCCACCCGGGACAGGGTACCGGGGAGCTGTTTTTT
TRBV5-1	-	TRBJ2-5	-	CASTPVGEETQYF	TGCGCCAGCACTCCTGTTGGGGAGGAGACCCAGTACTTC
TRBV4-2	-	TRBJ2-5	TRBD2	CASSQSLAGVQETQYF	TGTGCCAGCAGCCAATCGCTAGCGGGGGTTCAAGAGACCCAGTACTTC
TRBV28	-	TRBJ1-1	TRBD1	CASRTPDRADTEAFF	TGTGCCAGCAGAACTCCGGACAGGGCGGACACTGAAGCTTTCTTT
TRBV5-1	-	TRBJ2-2	-	CASSRAGRGPTGELFF	TGCGCCAGCAGCCGCGCCGGGCGGGGCCCCACCGGGGAGCTGTTTTTT
TRBV19	-	TRBJ2-5	-	CASSIVPYQETQYF	TGTGCCAGTAGTATAGTCCCGTACCAAGAGACCCAGTACTTC
TRBV3-1/TRBV3-2	once	TRBJ1-6	TRBD1	CASSLRGRSYNSPLHF	TGTGCCAGCTCCCTTAGGGGGCGCTCCTATAATTCACCCCTCCACTTT
TRBV2	-	TRBJ1-2	-	CAILVQGTGYGYTF	TGTGCCATCCTGGTACAGGGTACGGGCTATGGCTACACCTTC
TRBV7-2	-	TRBJ1-1	-	CASSPMNTEAFF	TGTGCCAGCAGCCCAATGAACACTGAAGCTTTCTTT
TRBV18	-	TRBJ2-2	TRBD2	CASSPSGLAAPGELFF	TGTGCCAGCTCACCATCGGGACTAGCGGCTCCCGGGGAGCTGTTTTTT
TRBV18	-	TRBJ1-2	-	CASSQLGGYTF	TGTGCCAGCTCCCAACTAGGGGGCTACACCTTC
TRBV5-1	-	TRBJ2-5	-	CASSLGTNTQYF	TGCGCCAGCAGCTTGGGGACAAATACCCAGTACTTC
TRBV19	few	TRBJ2-2	-	CASSIGPRTGELFF	TGTGCCAGTAGTATAGGTCCGAGGACCGGGGAGCTGTTTTTT
TRBV9	few	TRBJ1-3	-	CASSVEGGNTIYF	TGTGCCAGCAGCGTAGAGGGGGGAAACACCATATATTTT
TRBV27	once	TRBJ2-3	TRBD2	CASNVAGGRWTQYF	TGTGCCAGCAATGTTGCGGGGGGGCGGTGGACGCAGTATTTT
TRBV7-6	-	TRBJ2-3	TRBD2	CASSLGLADLDTQYF	TGTGCCAGCAGCTTGGGACTAGCGGATCTAGATACGCAGTATTTT
TRBV3-1/TRBV3-2	-	TRBJ2-6	-	CASSQDIGQLGSGANVLTF	TGTGCCAGCAGCCAAGATATCGGACAGTTAGGCTCTGGGGCCAACGTCCTGACTTTC
TRBV24-1	-	TRBJ2-5	-	CATSERTSTPYQETQYF	TGTGCCACCAGTGAACGAACTAGCACCCCCTACCAAGAGACCCAGTACTTC
TRBV11-2	once	TRBJ2-1	TRBD2	CASSLSGGAWNEQFF	TGTGCCAGCAGCCTTAGCGGGGGGGCCTGGAATGAGCAGTTCTTC
TRBV6-5	-	TRBJ2-6	TRBD1	CASKGAGGANVLTF	TGTGCCAGCAAGGGGGCGGGCGGGGCCAACGTCCTGACTTTC
TRBV20-1	once	TRBJ2-3	-	CSASFGGRRYF	TGCAGTGCTAGTTTCGGGGGTCGTAGGTATTTT
TRBV7-2	-	TRBJ2-2	TRBD2	CASSPSGGLTGELFF	TGTGCCAGCAGCCCTAGCGGGGGCCTCACCGGGGAGCTGTTTTTT
TRBV27	once	TRBJ2-2	TRBD2	CASSSDLLAGTNTGELFF	TGTGCCAGCAGTTCCGACCTACTAGCGGGAACGAACACCGGGGAGCTGTTTTTT